A selection of T cell receptor beta chains follows, all from one sample in a study of cytomegalovirus exposure and HLA in healthy donors. Using immunoSEQ multiplex PCR, the repertoire was profiled, and TCRdb retains in-frame clones only, with some absent. This sample has approximately 140,000 clones; approximately 73% occur once, and the top ten carry 1.5% to 2%. The sequencing input was PBMCs. The receptors come from a woman between 18 and 29 years old in good health and CMV-seronegative. Both conserved end residues are part of each CDR3. Fields, in order: D gene, CDR3 length, J gene, clone size, V gene, CDR3 DNA, CDR3 protein. A D gene is named only where the DNA matches it firmly. Not all rows give a size; the values are once, few, many and, for expanded clones, a class.

- | 14 | TRBJ1-6 | - | TRBV7-3 | TGTGCCAGCAGACCCTGGGGCAGTAATTCACCCCTCCACTTT | CASRPWGSNSPLHF
- | 13 | TRBJ1-4 | - | TRBV6-5 | TGTGCCAGCAGGGATAATGAGAGGGAAAAACTGTTTTTT | CASRDNEREKLFF
TRBD1 | 15 | TRBJ1-3 | - | TRBV2 | TGTGCCAGCAGTAAGACAGGGGTCTCTGGAAACACCATATATTTT | CASSKTGVSGNTIYF
TRBD2 | 16 | TRBJ2-1 | - | TRBV27 | TGTGCCAGCAGTCAGAGCGGGGCGGGAGGGCCCCTTGAGCAGTTCTTC | CASSQSGAGGPLEQFF
- | 15 | TRBJ1-6 | - | TRBV2 | TGTGCCAGCAGTGGAGTGGTACCGAACAATTCACCCCTCCACTTT | CASSGVVPNNSPLHF
- | 13 | TRBJ2-1 | - | TRBV30 | TGTGCCTGGAGCTCTTCGTCCTACAATGAGCAGTTCTTC | CAWSSSSYNEQFF
TRBD2 | 16 | TRBJ2-3 | - | TRBV2 | TGTGCCAGCAGTAATGGGGCGGGGGTCGGCACAGATACGCAGTATTTT | CASSNGAGVGTDTQYF
TRBD1 | 14 | TRBJ2-3 | - | TRBV4-3 | TGCGCCAGCAGCCAGGCACAGGGGGCAGATACGCAGTATTTT | CASSQAQGADTQYF
- | 15 | TRBJ2-1 | - | TRBV4-3 | TGCGCCAGCAGCCAAGGGGGGGGCAGCTACAATGAGCAGTTCTTC | CASSQGGGSYNEQFF
- | 15 | TRBJ1-5 | - | TRBV28 | TGTGCCAGCAGGAGCGGGACGGGGGGAAGTCGGCCCCAGCATTTT | CASRSGTGGSRPQHF
- | 13 | TRBJ1-5 | - | TRBV4-1 | TGCGCCAGCAGCCAAGGCGTCAATCAGCCCCAGCATTTT | CASSQGVNQPQHF
TRBD2 | 15 | TRBJ2-1 | - | TRBV6-6 | TGTGCCAGCAGTTACCGGGAGCGGGGCTACAATGAGCAGTTCTTC | CASSYRERGYNEQFF
TRBD2 | 15 | TRBJ2-1 | - | TRBV4-1 | TGCGCCAGCGGACCGCTAGCGGGTGGGGTCAATGAGCAGTTCTTC | CASGPLAGGVNEQFF
TRBD2 | 16 | TRBJ2-1 | - | TRBV9 | TGTGCCAGCAGCGGAGGACTAGCGGGGGCCTACAATGAGCAGTTCTTC | CASSGGLAGAYNEQFF
TRBD1 | 14 | TRBJ2-3 | - | TRBV5-1 | TGCGCCAGCAGCCCACAGGGGAGCACAGATACGCAGTATTTT | CASSPQGSTDTQYF
- | 14 | TRBJ1-6 | - | TRBV28 | TGTGCCAGCAGTGTCGCGGTCAATAATTCACCCCTCCACTTT | CASSVAVNNSPLHF
TRBD1 | 14 | TRBJ1-1 | few | TRBV11-2 | TGTGCCAGCAGCAAGACAGGGGTGGGCACTGAAGCTTTCTTT | CASSKTGVGTEAFF
TRBD1 | 17 | TRBJ2-1 | - | TRBV5-1 | TGCGCCAGCAGCTTGGAGGTTTTGACAGGGGGGGGAGGTGAGCAGTTCTTC | CASSLEVLTGGGGEQFF
TRBD1 | 15 | TRBJ1-1 | few | TRBV4-3 | TGCGCCAGCAGCCTCCTGACAGGGGGGGACACTGAAGCTTTCTTT | CASSLLTGGDTEAFF
TRBD1 | 14 | TRBJ1-5 | few | TRBV9 | TGTGCCAGCAGCGCGGGGACAGGGAACCAGCCCCAGCATTTT | CASSAGTGNQPQHF
TRBD1 | 15 | TRBJ2-5 | - | TRBV7-7 | TGTGCTAGCAGCCATGGGACAGTCCTACAAGAGACCCAGTACTTC | CASSHGTVLQETQYF
TRBD1 | 14 | TRBJ2-2 | - | TRBV4-1 | TGCGCCAGCAGCCAGACGAGGGGGCCCGGGGAGCTGTTTTTT | CASSQTRGPGELFF